This TCR beta chain comes out of a study of shared clonotypes between healthy human individuals. Study-wide background: CD8 memory received one plate per donor, CD8 naive two, CD4 memory three and CD4 naive three.

Every subset had its genomic DNA shared out evenly among several immunoSEQ plates. On sorted subsets, replicate PCRs used about 0.2 ug DNA, or about 30,000 T cell genomes. Authors' analysis steps: Without quality scores, immunoSEQ junctional reads could not be filtered like full-length reads. Repertoires were generated with immunoSEQ multiplex PCR, while TCRdb's copy carries only in-frame clones and drops some. That table is the source of V, J and clone size, and D and trimming were worked out from the DNA. The table shows just over 95,000 clones, with around 67% occurring only once. CDR1 and CDR2 from the germline V gene are SEHNR and FQNEAQ (reference sequence). Trimming cost V 4 bases and J 8 bases; bases outside gene matches: 16. The CDR3 consists of 16 residues.

This clonotype originated in a young man in good health. Sequencing was carried out using memory CD8+ T cells sorted from blood. Indicated subset: CD45RO+ cells pooled with CCR7-negative TemRA cells. The chain carries TRBV7-9 and TRBJ1-1, with TRBD1 matching over 7 bases. CDR3 DNA sequence: TGTGCCAGCAGCTCCCTACGCGGGGACAGTAATCTAGAAGCTTTCTTT. Encoded protein: CASSSLRGDSNLEAFF.